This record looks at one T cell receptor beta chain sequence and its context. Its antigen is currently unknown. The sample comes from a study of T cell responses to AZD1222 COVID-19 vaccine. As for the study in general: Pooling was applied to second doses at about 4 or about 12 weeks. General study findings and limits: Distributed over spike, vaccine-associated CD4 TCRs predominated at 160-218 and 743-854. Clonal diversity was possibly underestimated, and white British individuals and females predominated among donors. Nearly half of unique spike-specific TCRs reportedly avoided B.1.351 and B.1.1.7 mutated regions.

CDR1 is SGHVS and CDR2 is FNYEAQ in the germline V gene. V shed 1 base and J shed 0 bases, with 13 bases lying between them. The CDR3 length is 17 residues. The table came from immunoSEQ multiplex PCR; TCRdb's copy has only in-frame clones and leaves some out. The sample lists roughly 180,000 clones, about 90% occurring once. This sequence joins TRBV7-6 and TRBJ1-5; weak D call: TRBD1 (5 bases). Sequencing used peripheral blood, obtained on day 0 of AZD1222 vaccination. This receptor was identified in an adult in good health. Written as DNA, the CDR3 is TGTGCCAGCAGCTTAGTTGCACAGGATAATAGCAATCAGCCCCAGCATTTT. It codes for CASSLVAQDNSNQPQHF.